This T cell receptor (beta chain) was sequenced in a study of regulatory T cells in long-lasting Graves disease. This clonotype was seen ten or more times. The CDR3 totals 14 residues. Per the germline V gene, CDR1 is SQVTM and CDR2 is ANQGSEA. Trimming shortened V by 7 bases and J by 8 bases, and 23 bases separated the two germline ends. Described time point: newly diagnosed GD, antithyroid drugs for less than 3 months. The TCR library used RNA extracted from PBMCs. In building TCR beta libraries, iRepertoire HTBI primers were used together with Arm-PCR of CDR3 regions. One entry per CDR3 protein, called by TCRdb with MiXCR from the multiplex PCR reads. The top ten clones hold 23% of a sample with roughly 420,000 distinct CDR3 sequences, roughly 15% of them seen once. These same records also appear under a second study, on T cells in Graves' hyperthyroidism and ophthalmopathy.

This rearrangement joins TRBV29-1 to TRBJ1-2; possible D gene TRBD1, 5 bases. The sample in question was peripheral blood mononuclear cells (PBMCs), obtained at new diagnosis, from a patient treated with antithyroid drugs. This receptor was obtained from a woman aged 18-29 years with Graves disease. CDR3 amino acids: CSAPLGAFSRGYTF. CDR3 coding DNA: TGCAGCGCACCCCTCGGGGCTTTCTCTAGGGGCTACACCTTC.